These 26 T cell receptor beta chains originate from one sample sequenced in a study of T cell repertoires in cytomegalovirus infection. These TCRs are of unknown antigen specificity. TCRdb reprocessed the reads via MiXCR and lists one record per CDR3 protein. The table lists about 830,000 distinct CDR3 sequences, less than 35% of them singletons. The sample here was cultured CD8+ T cells from PBMCs, taken from culture after CMV antigen stimulation. Receptor source: a human donor in good health (CMV status not recorded). Some clones in this sample may be carry-over from other donors' samples.

In its sample, this clonotype was seen a few times. This sequence joins TRBV20-1 and TRBJ2-3, with 7 bases fitting TRBD2. V shed 1 base, J shed 1 base, and the junction held 5 bases outside the gene matches. CDR1 is DFQATT, CDR2 SNEGSKA, per germline (reference sequence). The CDR3 runs to 15 residues. The CDR3 loop is CSARATGRGTDTQYF. CDR3 coding DNA: TGCAGTGCTAGAGCTACGGGGAGGGGCACAGATACGCAGTATTTT.

This clonotype was observed a handful of times. This chain uses TRBV7-6 with TRBJ2-2, with D possibly TRBD1 on 5 matching bases. Germline CDR1 and CDR2: SGHVS and FNYEAQ. The CDR3 is 14 amino acids. V was clipped by 5 bases and J by 7 bases, with 14 bases between them. The CDR3 loop reads CASSPQTESGELFF. The CDR3 DNA reads as TGTGCCAGCAGCCCCCAGACAGAAAGCGGGGAGCTGTTTTTT.

This chain uses TRBV5-1 with TRBJ2-1; TRBD2 matches at 7 bases. Germline-derived CDR1 and CDR2 are SGHRS and YFSETQ. V gave up 3 bases and J gave up 3 bases; unmatched junction bases: 3. CDR3 size: 14 residues. CDR3 region: CASSSRDYYNEQFF. The CDR3 nucleotides read TGCGCCAGCAGCTCCCGGGACTACTACAATGAGCAGTTCTTC.

The V and J genes are TRBV20-1 and TRBJ2-1; D is unclear. The CDR3 is 13 amino acids. Germline V gives CDR1 DFQATT, CDR2 SNEGSKA (reference sequence). The V end lost 6 bases, the J end lost 0 bases, and 9 bases lay between the germline ends. CDR3 DNA: TGCAGTGCACCGGGCAGCTCCTACAATGAGCAGTTCTTC. Translation gives CSAPGSSYNEQFF.

The rearrangement uses TRBV9 and TRBJ2-5, with D perhaps matching TRBD1 or TRBD2 (6 bases each). Trimming removed 2 bases from V and 3 bases from J, with 17 bases in between. There are 16 residues in the CDR3. Germline CDR1 SGDLS, CDR2 YYNGEE. The CDR3 loop reads CASSVSGASRKETQYF. In DNA form, the CDR3 reads TGTGCCAGCAGCGTCTCGGGGGCTTCGCGTAAAGAGACCCAGTACTTC.

The count of this clonotype is one. This could be a read error, since a much larger clone is one nucleotide away. The V call is TRBV7-2, the J call TRBJ2-1; D may be TRBD2 (7 bases). Per germline, CDR1 SGHTA and CDR2 FQGNSA. The length of the CDR3 is 18 residues. In DNA form, the CDR3 reads TGTGTCAGCAAGCCTACGGGCGGGGGCTACGTAGGGCCCTATGAGCAGTTCTTC. Its translation is CVSKPTGGGYVGPYEQFF.

This clonotype was seen more than once but under ten times. The V call is TRBV7-9, the J call TRBJ2-1; tentative D call: TRBD2 (6 bases). The CDR3 runs 16 residues. V lost 3 bases to trimming and J lost 7 bases, with 19 bases between them. CDR1 is SEHNR, CDR2 FQNEAQ, per germline (reference sequence). The CDR3 spells CASSFQDYSGRNEQFF. The DNA for the CDR3 is TGTGCCAGCAGCTTCCAGGACTATTCGGGGAGGAATGAGCAGTTCTTC.

This clonotype has ten or more counts. The chain joins TRBV7-2 to TRBJ2-1; 7 positions agree with TRBD1. From germline, CDR1 is SGHTA and CDR2 FQGNSA. CDR3 length: 16 amino acids. After removal of 5 bases from V and 4 bases from J, the junction contained 11 bases not matched to a gene. DNA for the CDR3: TGTGCCAGCAGCCCACCTAGGGGGCGTGGGTACAATGAGCAGTTCTTC. Protein product: CASSPPRGRGYNEQFF.

The chain couples TRBV12-3 or TRBV12-4 to TRBJ1-2; a weak D match, TRBD1 (5 bases). The CDR3 sequence is 16 residues long. V lost 8 bases to trimming and J lost 2 bases, with 21 bases between them. The CDR3 nucleotides are TGTGCCAGCGAGGGGTATGGAGGGGACTCCAACTATGGCTACACCTTC. It translates to CASEGYGGDSNYGYTF.

This clonotype was detected a few times. The chain combines TRBV25-1 with TRBJ2-1; 7 bases agree with TRBD1. V trimming: 4 bases; J trimming: 4 bases; junction bases outside the gene matches: 1. There are 13 residues in the CDR3. Germline V lookup: CDR1 MGHDK, CDR2 SYGVNS. The CDR3 DNA sequence: TGTGCCAGCAGTGGGGACAGTTACAATGAGCAGTTCTTC. Residues: CASSGDSYNEQFF.

The genes are TRBV7-2 and TRBJ2-1, with TRBD2 matching over 16 bases. After removal of 5 bases from V and 10 bases from J, the junction contained 8 bases not matched to a gene. Germline V gene data show CDR1 as SGHTA and CDR2 as FQGNSA. CDR3 size: 16 residues. As DNA, the CDR3 is TGTGCCAGCAGCAACGTTCCGGGACTAGCGGGGGGGGAGCAGTTCTTC. It is translated as CASSNVPGLAGGEQFF. The variable domain in full, with the rest retrieved from reference TRBV7-2 and TRBJ2-1, is GAGVSQSPSNKVTEKGKDVELRCDPISGHTALYWYRQSLGQGLEFLIYFQGNSAPDKSGLPSDRFSAERTGGSVSTLTIQRTQQEDSAVYLCASSNVPGLAGGEQFFGPGTRLTVL.

As for this clonotype: At one boundary the junction diverges from the germline segment, which might be a read error. The rearrangement links TRBV7-2 to TRBJ1-5; D call uncertain. In germline, CDR1 is SGHTA, CDR2 FQGNSA. CDR3 size: 13 residues. DNA of the CDR3: TGTGCCAGCAGCTTAAATAAGAATCGGCCCCAGCATTTT. It codes for CASSLNKNRPQHF.

This clonotype was counted only a few times. This chain uses TRBV4-1 with TRBJ1-1; TRBD1 agrees at 8 bases. CDR1 is MGHRA, CDR2 YSYEKL, per germline. Trimming cost V 5 bases and J 3 bases; bases outside gene matches: 11. The CDR3 runs 16 residues. The CDR3 DNA is TGCGCCAGCAGCTACTCGGGACAGGCATCGGACACTGAAGCTTTCTTT. Protein sequence: CASSYSGQASDTEAFF.

As to this clonotype: The CDR3 carries no conserved terminal phenylalanine or tryptophan, so it likely arises from a read error. The rearrangement uses TRBV5-1 and TRBJ1-2; D may be TRBD1 (5 bases). This CDR3 is built from 14 residues. V lost 3 bases and J lost 3, with 12 bases in between. Germline loops: CDR1 SGHRS, CDR2 YFSETQ. The DNA of the CDR3 is TGCGCCAGCAGCTACGGGAGGGGAGACTATGGCTACACCATC. This sequence encodes CASSYGRGDYGYTI.

This clonotype occurred once. The chain carries TRBV27 and TRBJ2-4; 9 bases are shared with TRBD1. V lost 5 bases and J lost 3; bases outside the gene matches: 8. This CDR3 has 16 amino acids. The V gene's germline CDR1 is MNHEY and CDR2 SMNVEV (reference sequence). CDR3 in amino acids: CASSILQGAGKNIQYF. CDR3 nucleotides: TGTGCCAGCAGTATTCTACAGGGGGCCGGCAAAAACATTCAGTACTTC.

With respect to this clonotype: Since a much larger clone is just one base distant, this may be a read error. The V call is TRBV7-3, the J call TRBJ2-1, with 12 bases aligning to TRBD2. Per the germline V gene, CDR1 is SGHTA and CDR2 is FQGTGA. The CDR3 length is 17 residues. For the CDR3, the DNA is TGTGCCAGCAACTTAAACCCCGGACTAGCGGGGTACAATGAGCAGTTCTTC. Residues: CASNLNPGLAGYNEQFF.

The rearrangement links TRBV19 to TRBJ2-1; 8 nucleotides align to TRBD2. Trimming cost V 0 bases and J 2 bases; bases outside gene matches: 3. Germline values: CDR1 LNHDA, CDR2 SQIVND (reference sequence). CDR3 length: 16 amino acids. CDR3 sequence: CASSIEVSGAYNEQFF. The CDR3 DNA reads TGTGCCAGTAGTATAGAGGTTAGCGGGGCCTACAATGAGCAGTTCTTC.

The count of this clonotype is one. The chain recombines TRBV6-6 with TRBJ2-5, with a possible D match to TRBD1 (6 bases). V was trimmed by 10 bases and J by 5 bases, leaving 14 bases between them. The CDR3 has 12 residues. Germline V lookup: CDR1 MNHNY, CDR2 SVGAGI (reference sequence). CDR3: CANRAARETQYF. CDR3 DNA: TGTGCCAACAGGGCCGCCCGCGAGACCCAGTACTTC.

In its sample, this clonotype was seen many times. V and J are TRBV7-9 and TRBJ2-1; TRBD2 aligns across 12 bases. V dropped 5 bases and J dropped 4; count of bases not matched to a gene: 6. This CDR3 comprises 16 residues. Germline V gene lookup returns CDR1 SEHNR and CDR2 FQNEAQ (reference sequence). CDR3 nucleotide sequence: TGTGCCAGCAGCGCAACTGGACTAGCGGGGTACAATGAGCAGTTCTTC. Amino acids: CASSATGLAGYNEQFF. The complete variable domain, with remaining parts taken from reference TRBV7-9 and TRBJ2-1, reads DTGVSQNPRHKITKRGQNVTFRCDPISEHNRLYWYRQTLGQGPEFLTYFQNEAQLEKSRLLSDRFSAERPKGSFSTLEIQRTEQGDSAMYLCASSATGLAGYNEQFFGPGTRLTVL.

The chain employs TRBV7-9 and TRBJ1-6; D is unclear. The length of the CDR3 is 16 residues. Germline CDR1 is SEHNR and CDR2 is FQNEAQ (reference sequence). V lost 4 bases and J 9 bases, leaving 19 bases between the germline ends. Here the CDR3 reads CASSSPDGGRSSPLHF. The DNA for the CDR3 is TGTGCCAGCAGCTCCCCAGACGGCGGACGGTCTTCACCCCTCCACTTT.

The rearrangement links TRBV27 to TRBJ1-1, with TRBD1 matching over 8 bases. Germline values: CDR1 MNHEY, CDR2 SMNVEV (reference sequence). The length of the CDR3 is 18 residues. J gave up 7 bases and V 1 base, and 17 bases lay outside the gene matches. The CDR3 region is CASSLFGGQGARVGEAFF. The CDR3 bases are TGTGCCAGCAGTTTATTCGGGGGGCAGGGGGCAAGAGTTGGTGAAGCTTTCTTT.

In regard to this clonotype: A read error may be the cause here, since a much bigger clone is one base away. This rearrangement joins TRBV12-3 or TRBV12-4 to TRBJ2-7, with TRBD1 as a possible D gene (5 bases). The CDR3 has 13 amino acids. This CDR3 is CVSSPGKGYEQYV. CDR3 nucleotides: TGTGTCAGCAGTCCAGGGAAGGGCTACGAGCAGTACGTC.

Notes on this clonotype: Compared with germline, one end of the junction differs, possibly owing to a read error. The chain has TRBV5-4 and TRBJ1-1; 7 bases are a match to TRBD1. Germline V gene lookup returns CDR1 SGHNT and CDR2 YYREEE (reference sequence). The CDR3 contains 16 residues. The CDR3 DNA reads TGTGCCAGCAGCTTAGACAGGGTCCGGGTGAACACTGAAGCTTCCTTT. Protein product: CASSLDRVRVNTEASF.

This clonotype was counted between two and nine times. This sequence joins TRBV12-3 or TRBV12-4 and TRBJ2-5; perhaps TRBD2 as D (5 bases). Trimming took off 5 bases at V and 5 bases at J, with 18 bases between the two ends. CDR3 size: 15 residues. Here the CDR3 DNA reads TGTGCCAGCAGTCCACCACCGGCCCCGGGGGAGACCCAGTACTTC. Protein sequence: CASSPPPAPGETQYF.

The rearrangement uses TRBV19 and TRBJ1-2, with a tentative D call TRBD1 (6 bases). V lost 10 bases and J 6 bases, leaving 12 bases between the germline ends. The CDR3 consists of 11 residues. Germline V gives CDR1 LNHDA, CDR2 SQIVND (reference sequence). The CDR3 loop reads CATQRGNGYTF. CDR3 DNA sequence: TGTGCCACCCAGAGGGGGAATGGCTACACCTTC.

The CDR3 DNA follows: TGCGCCAGCAGCCCGCTGGATGGGGGGGGGGCCCCAGATACGCAGTATTTT. Translated, it gives CASSPLDGGGAPDTQYF. The V call is TRBV4-3, the J call TRBJ2-3, with a possible D match to TRBD2 (7 bases). The CDR3 has 17 amino acids. The V gene's germline CDR1 is LGHNA and CDR2 YSLEER. Trimming stripped 4 bases from V and 4 bases from J, with 21 bases between.